Presented here are 26 T cell receptor beta chains from one specimen sequenced in a study of cytomegalovirus exposure and HLA in healthy donors. The study ran its PCR with 60 Vbeta and 13 Jbeta primers. Clones were sequenced by immunoSEQ multiplex PCR, and TCRdb holds only the in-frame ones, with some missing. The profile shows roughly 200,000 clones, approximately 80% of them singletons. The source material was PBMCs. These receptors came from a middle-aged man in good health and CMV-seropositive.

The CDR3 DNA reads as TGTGCCAGCAGCGTAGCGGCTAGCGGGTCCTACGAGCAGTACTTC. Translated: CASSVAASGSYEQYF. The gene calls are TRBV9 and TRBJ2-7, with 8 bases aligning to TRBD2. This CDR3 is 15 amino acids long. Germline CDR1 is SGDLS and CDR2 is YYNGEE. V was pared by 0 bases and J by 1 base, with 3 bases of the junction left unmatched.

The chain joins TRBV28 to TRBJ2-7; D may be TRBD1 (6 bases). Germline CDR1 reads MDHEN; CDR2 reads SYDVKM. The CDR3 is 15 residues long. With 7 bases removed from V and 0 bases from J, the gap between germline ends came to 16 bases. The chain's CDR3 is CASIPRAGVSYEQYF. The CDR3 nucleotides read TGTGCCAGCATACCGAGGGCAGGGGTCTCCTACGAGCAGTACTTC.

The rearrangement joins TRBV28 to TRBJ1-5; 10 positions match TRBD1. This CDR3 has 15 residues. Losses at the gene ends were 5 bases for V and 7 bases for J; bases not matched to a gene: 8. Germline V lookup: CDR1 MDHEN, CDR2 SYDVKM. The CDR3 DNA reads as TGTGCCAGCAGTACGGGACAGGGGCTGCGGCAGCCCCAGCATTTT. The encoded protein is CASSTGQGLRQPQHF.

The chain uses TRBV5-4 and TRBJ1-2, with TRBD1 identical over 8 bases. V lost 4 bases to trimming and J lost 3 bases; unmatched junction nucleotides: 17. This CDR3 comprises 18 residues. The germline V gene has CDR1 SGHNT and CDR2 YYREEE (reference sequence). Written as DNA, the CDR3 is TGTGCCAGCAGCAAACCAACAGGGGGGGGAATTGTGGACTATGGCTACACCTTC. It codes for CASSKPTGGGIVDYGYTF.

This clone was seen a few times. The CDR3 DNA reads TGTGCCAGCAGTTCGAGCGACAGGGGGCCTTATAGCAATCAGCCCCAGCATTTT. Translating gives CASSSSDRGPYSNQPQHF. V is TRBV27 and J is TRBJ1-5; 10 bases match TRBD1. With 4 bases clipped from V and 0 bases from J, the junction kept 9 bases outside the gene matches. The CDR3 contains 18 residues. Germline V lookup: CDR1 MNHEY, CDR2 SMNVEV (reference sequence).

This clone was seen just once. CDR3 DNA sequence: TGTGCCAGCAGTTTTACAGGGGCCGTCTACGAGCAGTACTTC. Residues: CASSFTGAVYEQYF. The chain recombines TRBV27 with TRBJ2-7; 7 positions match TRBD1. The V gene end was trimmed by 3 bases and the J gene end by 3 bases; junction bases not matched to a gene: 5. The CDR3 extends over 14 amino acids. Germline-derived CDR1 and CDR2 are MNHEY and SMNVEV (reference sequence).

The chain carries TRBV6-6 and TRBJ1-5; 7 nucleotides line up with TRBD1. The junction had 10 bases not matched to a gene; V was cut back by 2 bases and J by 6 bases. CDR1 and CDR2 from the germline V gene are MNHNY and SVGAGI (reference sequence). This CDR3 region has 16 residues. The CDR3 is CASSYPARGLGQPQHF. The CDR3 region has the DNA TGTGCCAGCAGTTACCCAGCCAGGGGGTTAGGTCAGCCCCAGCATTTT.

The chain links TRBV5-1 to TRBJ2-2; perhaps TRBD2 as D (6 bases). CDR3 length: 17 amino acids. Germline CDR1 and CDR2: SGHRS and YFSETQ. Trimming took 0 bases from V and 4 from J, leaving 16 bases between them. The CDR3 nucleotides are TGCGCCAGCAGCTTGGATAGGGGAAGGAGGGGCACCGGGGAGCTGTTTTTT. It encodes CASSLDRGRRGTGELFF.

The rearrangement joins TRBV2 to TRBJ1-2; D is unclear. Trimming shortened V by 6 bases and J by 8 bases, and 16 bases separated the two germline ends. The CDR3 consists of 13 residues. The germline V gene has CDR1 SNHLY and CDR2 FYNNEI. The CDR3: CASRGTGSEGYTF. CDR3 coding DNA: TGTGCCAGCAGGGGAACGGGGTCTGAGGGCTACACCTTC.

The rearrangement links TRBV5-1 to TRBJ2-5; 9 bases agree with TRBD1. There are 15 residues in the CDR3. CDR1 SGHRS and CDR2 YFSETQ come from the germline V gene. Trimming took 4 bases from V and 5 from J; bases not matched to a gene: 9. The CDR3 coding sequence is TGCGCCAGCAGCGCACCGGGACAGGGAATGGAGACCCAGTACTTC. It yields the protein CASSAPGQGMETQYF.

The chain employs TRBV9 and TRBJ1-2, with a tentative D call TRBD1 (6 bases). The germline CDR1 and CDR2 sequences are SGDLS and YYNGEE. Trimming removed 3 bases at V and 8 bases at J, with 14 bases between. There are 13 residues in the CDR3. The CDR3 DNA follows: TGTGCCAGCAGCGCGACAGGTCTAGTAGGCTACACCTTC. This codes for CASSATGLVGYTF.

The V and J genes are TRBV18 and TRBJ2-3; D is undetermined. The ends were cut back, 2 bases at V and 0 bases at J, with 6 bases in the middle. CDR3 size: 14 residues. Germline V gene sequence: CDR1 KGHSH, CDR2 LQKENI. The CDR3 DNA follows: TGTGCCAGCTCACCAACACCTAGCACAGATACGCAGTATTTT. Amino acid sequence: CASSPTPSTDTQYF.

This chain uses TRBV29-1 with TRBJ2-1; TRBD2 agrees at 10 bases. Trimming cost V 4 bases and J 0 bases; bases outside gene matches: 6. The CDR3 consists of 16 residues. Germline CDR1 reads SQVTM; CDR2 reads ANQGSEA. CDR3 protein: CSVVGTSARSYNEQFF. For the CDR3, the DNA is TGCAGCGTTGTAGGGACTAGCGCGCGCTCCTACAATGAGCAGTTCTTC.

The chain couples TRBV6-5 to TRBJ1-2; maybe TRBD1 (6 bases). The length of the CDR3 is 13 residues. The germline gives CDR1 MNHEY, CDR2 SVGAGI. The V end was cut by 6 bases, the J end by 3 bases, with 11 bases between. Here the CDR3 DNA reads TGTGCCAGCAGGGACAGAGTCGACTATGGCTACACCTTC. It yields the protein CASRDRVDYGYTF.

CDR3 DNA sequence: TGTGCCAGCAGCTCCCGACAGGGCTGGGAGACCCAGTACTTC. It specifies CASSSRQGWETQYF. The chain carries TRBV7-8 and TRBJ2-5, with TRBD1 matching over 7 bases. Trimming removed 4 bases from V and 5 bases from J; junction bases left unmatched: 7. The CDR3 spans 14 residues. Germline CDR1 SGHVS, CDR2 FQNEAQ. The variable domain in full, with the rest retrieved from reference TRBV7-8 and TRBJ2-5, is GAGVSQSPRYKVAKRGQDVALRCDPISGHVSLFWYQQALGQGPEFLTYFQNEAQLDKSGLPSDRFFAERPEGSVSTLKIQRTQQEDSAVYLCASSSRQGWETQYFGPGTRLLVL.

The genes are TRBV5-1 and TRBJ2-7, with TRBD1 identical over 7 bases. The germline CDR1 and CDR2 sequences are SGHRS and YFSETQ. The length of the CDR3 is 14 residues. J gave up 1 base and V 4 bases, and 5 bases lay outside the gene matches. CDR3 protein: CASSNPGQSYEQYF. CDR3 DNA: TGCGCCAGCAGCAACCCGGGACAGTCCTACGAGCAGTACTTC.

The chain recombines TRBV4-1 with TRBJ1-5; maybe TRBD1 (5 bases). The V and J ends lost 4 bases and 10 bases respectively, with 20 bases between them. The germline V gene has CDR1 MGHRA and CDR2 YSYEKL. The CDR3 runs 15 residues. CDR3 in amino acids: CASSPSAAGIGPQHF. The CDR3 DNA follows: TGCGCCAGCAGCCCATCAGCAGCAGGGATCGGCCCCCAGCATTTT.

In its sample, this clone was seen a few times. This chain joins TRBV29-1 and TRBJ1-2, with 9 bases identical to TRBD1. Germline V gives CDR1 SQVTM, CDR2 ANQGSEA. The length of the CDR3 is 12 residues. The trim removed 6 bases at V and 4 bases at J, leaving 3 bases unmatched. In DNA, the CDR3 is TGCAGCGTGGGGACAGGGTTCTATGGCTACACCTTC. It encodes CSVGTGFYGYTF.

In this sample, this clone turned up once. The CDR3 is CSVRTGKNYEQYF. The CDR3 DNA sequence: TGCAGCGTTCGGACAGGGAAGAACTACGAGCAGTACTTC. The chain uses TRBV29-1 and TRBJ2-7; 8 bases map to TRBD1. The trim removed 5 bases at V and 3 bases at J, leaving 6 bases unmatched. This CDR3 comprises 13 residues. Per the germline V gene, CDR1 is SQVTM and CDR2 is ANQGSEA.

Of note for this clone: Other DNA variants within this sample encode the same CDR3. The CDR3 sequence is CATSRGEGAAYEQYF. The CDR3 DNA is TGTGCCACCAGCAGAGGTGAGGGGGCGGCCTACGAGCAGTACTTC. This rearrangement joins TRBV15 to TRBJ2-7, with 7 bases fitting TRBD1. The CDR3 length is 15 residues. The germline V gene has CDR1 LNHNV and CDR2 YYDKDF (reference sequence). V shed 1 base, J shed 2 bases, and the junction held 5 bases outside the gene matches.

The V call is TRBV28, the J call TRBJ2-7; no definite D call. V was cut by 3 bases and J by 0 bases, with 6 bases left in between. CDR3 length: 13 amino acids. CDR1 is MDHEN and CDR2 is SYDVKM in the germline V gene. The chain's CDR3 is CASSFESSYEQYF. The CDR3 bases are TGTGCCAGCAGTTTCGAGAGCTCCTACGAGCAGTACTTC.

The chain is built from TRBV18 and TRBJ2-5; perhaps TRBD2 as D (5 bases). Germline V lookup: CDR1 KGHSH, CDR2 LQKENI. V was trimmed by 6 bases and J by 2 bases, leaving 13 bases between them. CDR3 size: 14 residues. In nucleotides, the CDR3 is TGTGCCAGCTCCCCCAACGGGGTTCAAGAGACCCAGTACTTC. Translating gives CASSPNGVQETQYF.

There are a few counts of this clone. Other nucleotide sequences from this sample produce the same CDR3. The chain couples TRBV5-4 to TRBJ1-2, with 7 bases aligning to TRBD1. CDR3 length: 14 amino acids. V shed 0 bases, J shed 2 bases, and the junction held 1 base outside the gene matches. The germline CDR1 and CDR2 sequences are SGHNT and YYREEE (reference sequence). Written as DNA, the CDR3 is TGTGCCAGCAGCTTGGTACAGGGGAACTATGGCTACACCTTC. It encodes CASSLVQGNYGYTF.

The chain is built from TRBV18 and TRBJ1-5; maybe TRBD1 (5 bases). The V end lost 2 bases, the J end lost 0 bases, and 14 bases lay between the germline ends. The CDR3 runs 17 residues. Germline values: CDR1 KGHSH, CDR2 LQKENI. This chain's CDR3 is CASSPSPGGVSNQPQHF. The CDR3 DNA is TGTGCCAGCTCACCATCCCCAGGAGGGGTTAGCAATCAGCCCCAGCATTTT.

This chain joins TRBV7-3 and TRBJ2-3, with D possibly being TRBD2 (5 bases). The germline CDR1 and CDR2 sequences are SGHTA and FQGTGA. The CDR3 has 16 amino acids. Trimming took 1 base from V and 4 from J, leaving 15 bases between them. CDR3 sequence reads: CASSLKAGLAADTQYF. CDR3 nucleotide sequence: TGTGCCAGCAGCTTAAAGGCGGGTCTAGCCGCAGATACGCAGTATTTT.

The rearrangement uses TRBV7-3 and TRBJ1-2; TRBD1 agrees at 8 bases. CDR1 is SGHTA and CDR2 is FQGTGA in the germline V gene. V dropped 5 bases and J dropped 7; count of bases not matched to a gene: 9. The CDR3 is 14 residues long. CDR3 loop: CASSPGQGASGYTF. CDR3 in DNA: TGTGCCAGCAGCCCAGGCCAGGGGGCGTCTGGCTACACCTTC.